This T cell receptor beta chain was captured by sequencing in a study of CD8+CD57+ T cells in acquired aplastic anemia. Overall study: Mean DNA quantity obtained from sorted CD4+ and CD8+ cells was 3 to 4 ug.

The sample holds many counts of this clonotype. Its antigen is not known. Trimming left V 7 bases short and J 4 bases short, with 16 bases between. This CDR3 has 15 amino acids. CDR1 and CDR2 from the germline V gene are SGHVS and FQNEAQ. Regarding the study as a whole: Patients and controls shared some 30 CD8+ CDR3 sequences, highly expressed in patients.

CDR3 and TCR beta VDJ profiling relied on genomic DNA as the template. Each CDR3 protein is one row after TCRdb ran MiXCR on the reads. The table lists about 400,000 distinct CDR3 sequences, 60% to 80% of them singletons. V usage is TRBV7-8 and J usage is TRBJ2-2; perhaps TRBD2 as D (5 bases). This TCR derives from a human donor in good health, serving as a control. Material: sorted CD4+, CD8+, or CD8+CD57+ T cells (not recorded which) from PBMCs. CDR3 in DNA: TGTGCCAGCATCCCAAGGGCTAGCAGCACCGGGGAGCTGTTTTTT. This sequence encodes CASIPRASSTGELFF.